This passage covers 2 T cell receptor beta chains from one sample sequenced in a study of shared clonotypes between healthy human individuals. Here immunoSEQ multiplex PCR was the method, and the copy in TCRdb shows in-frame clones only, minus some. Of some 1.1 million clones in the sample, 77% are singletons; the top ten hold over 0.8%. The sequenced sample consisted of memory CD4+ T cells from PBMCs. Described subset: CD45RA-negative fraction. The receptor set was obtained from a man younger than 30 in good health. Some clones in this sample may be carry-over from other donors' samples.

The rearrangement joins TRBV5-6 to TRBJ2-1; 10 nucleotides match TRBD2. Trimming at V came to 7 bases and at J to 5 bases, leaving 6 bases not matched to a gene. The CDR3 totals 14 residues. Germline CDR1 and CDR2: SGHDT and YYEEEE. The CDR3: CASQREGWDNEQFF. The DNA for the CDR3 is TGTGCCAGCCAGCGGGAGGGATGGGACAATGAGCAGTTCTTC. The variable domain in full, completed from reference TRBV5-6 and TRBJ2-1, reads DAGVTQSPTHLIKTRGQQVTLRCSPKSGHDTVSWYQQALGQGPQFIFQYYEEEERQRGNFPDRFSGHQFPNYSSELNVNALLLGDSALYLCASQREGWDNEQFFGPGTRLTVL.

Regarding this clone: The sample carries other DNA sequences with the same CDR3. This CDR3 is CASSVASGVGETQYF. CDR3 sequence (DNA): TGTGCCAGCAGCGTAGCAAGCGGGGTGGGGGAGACCCAGTACTTC. The genes are TRBV9 and TRBJ2-5, with 7 nucleotides matching TRBD2. This CDR3 contains 15 residues. Losses at the gene ends were 0 bases for V and 5 bases for J; bases not matched to a gene: 7. Per germline, CDR1 SGDLS and CDR2 YYNGEE.